The 25 T cell receptor beta chains below all came from one sample that was sequenced in a study of cytomegalovirus exposure and HLA in healthy donors. Researchers ran the PCR with 60 Vbeta and 13 Jbeta primers. Using immunoSEQ multiplex PCR, the repertoire was profiled, and TCRdb retains in-frame clones only, with some absent. The sample has about 140,000 clones, around 75% seen once. The sequenced sample was PBMCs. The receptors shown here come from a female donor in good health and CMV-seronegative.

The CDR3 sequence: CASSLGGGKAKNIQYF. CDR3 nucleotides: TGTGCCAGCAGCTTGGGGGGCGGGAAAGCCAAAAACATTCAGTACTTC. The chain recombines TRBV5-6 with TRBJ2-4; TRBD2 might be the D (6 bases). Deletions cut 0 bases from V and 0 bases from J, with 10 bases between. Germline loops: CDR1 SGHDT, CDR2 YYEEEE. This CDR3 has 16 residues.

V usage is TRBV2 and J usage is TRBJ2-2; D is undetermined. V lost 2 bases, J lost 0 bases, and 10 bases lay in between. Germline CDR1 SNHLY, CDR2 FYNNEI. CDR3 size: 16 residues. The CDR3 here is CASSESDTANTGELFF. CDR3 in DNA: TGTGCCAGCAGTGAAAGTGACACCGCGAACACCGGGGAGCTGTTTTTT.

This clone occurred a few times. The DNA of the CDR3 is TGTGCCAGCTCACCAAAACAGGCGAACAATGAGCAGTTCTTC. Translating it yields CASSPKQANNEQFF. This chain uses TRBV18 with TRBJ2-1, with a weak D call TRBD1 (5 bases). V shed 2 bases and J shed 5 bases, with 10 bases lying between them. Germline loops: CDR1 KGHSH, CDR2 LQKENI. This CDR3 is built from 14 residues.

J is TRBJ2-1 and V is TRBV27; weak D call: TRBD2 (5 bases). The V end was cut by 2 bases, the J end by 2 bases, with 16 bases between. Germline CDR1 is MNHEY and CDR2 is SMNVEV (reference sequence). The CDR3 has 17 residues. The CDR3 spells CASSLRAGETAYNEQFF. CDR3 nucleotide sequence: TGTGCCAGCAGTTTAAGGGCCGGGGAAACAGCCTACAATGAGCAGTTCTTC.

This rearrangement joins TRBV27 to TRBJ1-3; possible D gene TRBD1, 5 bases. This CDR3 has 12 residues. Trimming took 8 bases from V and 2 from J, leaving 7 bases between them. CDR1 and CDR2 (germline): MNHEY, SMNVEV (reference sequence). The CDR3, as DNA: TGTGCCAGCCAAGGGGCTGGAAACACCATATATTTT. This codes for CASQGAGNTIYF.

The chain uses TRBV27 and TRBJ2-7; the match to TRBD2 covers 7 bases. Germline V lookup: CDR1 MNHEY, CDR2 SMNVEV (reference sequence). The CDR3 spans 16 residues. V dropped 2 bases and J dropped 7; count of bases not matched to a gene: 14. The chain's CDR3 is CASSLEMSGGSREQYF. The CDR3 region has the DNA TGTGCCAGCAGTTTAGAAATGTCAGGCGGGAGCAGGGAGCAGTACTTC.

The rearrangement joins TRBV28 to TRBJ2-1; 8 nucleotides line up with TRBD2. Germline V lookup: CDR1 MDHEN, CDR2 SYDVKM. V lost 5 bases to trimming and J lost 4 bases; unmatched junction nucleotides: 10. The CDR3 consists of 16 residues. The CDR3 bases are TGTGCCAGCAGTCCTCCCACGGTAGCGGGGTACAATGAGCAGTTCTTC. Translation gives CASSPPTVAGYNEQFF.

The J gene is TRBJ2-7, the V gene TRBV11-2; a possible D gene is TRBD2 (6 bases). With 1 base removed from V and 2 bases from J, the gap between germline ends came to 15 bases. The V gene's germline CDR1 is SGHAT and CDR2 FQNNGV. The CDR3 covers 16 residues. The CDR3 sequence is CASSLVSFSGPYEQYF. The CDR3 DNA sequence: TGTGCCAGCAGCTTAGTATCTTTTAGCGGCCCCTACGAGCAGTACTTC.

The gene calls are TRBV9 and TRBJ2-7, with a weak D call TRBD2 (7 bases). This CDR3 region has 17 residues. From germline, CDR1 is SGDLS and CDR2 YYNGEE. V lost 7 bases and J lost 2, with 25 bases in between. CDR3: CASSPRGGAALAYEQYF. In nucleotides, the CDR3 is TGTGCCAGCTCCCCCCGTGGGGGGGCAGCCCTAGCCTACGAGCAGTACTTC.

The chain carries TRBV11-2 and TRBJ1-1; perhaps TRBD1 as D (6 bases). Trimming removed 1 base from V and 3 bases from J, with 9 bases in between. This CDR3 comprises 14 residues. Looked up from germline, CDR1 is SGHAT and CDR2 is FQNNGV. For the CDR3, the DNA is TGTGCCAGCAGCTTAGTGGACAGTCACACTGAAGCTTTCTTT. Translated: CASSLVDSHTEAFF.

The J gene is TRBJ2-7, the V gene TRBV15; TRBD2 matches 13 bases. Losses at the gene ends were 0 bases for V and 6 bases for J; bases not matched to a gene: 8. CDR1 is LNHNV and CDR2 is YYDKDF in the germline V gene (reference sequence). The CDR3 sequence is 17 residues long. The CDR3 DNA reads TGTGCCACCAGCAGAGATTCAACTAGCGGGAGGGGAGGCGAGCAGTACTTC. As protein: CATSRDSTSGRGGEQYF.

V and J are TRBV27 and TRBJ2-2; 10 nucleotides agree with TRBD2. Germline-derived CDR1 and CDR2 are MNHEY and SMNVEV (reference sequence). V lost 7 bases to trimming and J lost 6 bases; unmatched junction nucleotides: 17. The CDR3 spans 18 residues. CDR3 sequence reads: CASTFRTSGLTSAGELFF. Here the CDR3 DNA reads TGTGCCAGCACTTTCCGGACTAGCGGCCTCACTTCCGCCGGGGAGCTGTTTTTT.

The rearrangement uses TRBV13 and TRBJ1-1; tentative D call: TRBD1 (6 bases). Trimming stripped 6 bases from V and 4 bases from J, with 24 bases between. Germline V gene data show CDR1 as PRHDT and CDR2 as FYEKMQ (reference sequence). The length of the CDR3 is 17 residues. The CDR3 sequence: CASSFIPGQVRITEAFF. The CDR3, as DNA: TGTGCCAGCAGTTTCATTCCGGGACAAGTGCGTATCACTGAAGCTTTCTTT. Using reference TRBV13 and TRBJ1-1 for the parts outside the CDR3, the full variable domain is AAGVIQSPRHLIKEKRETATLKCYPIPRHDTVYWYQQGPGQDPQFLISFYEKMQSDKGSIPDRFSAQQFSDYHSELNMSSLELGDSALYFCASSFIPGQVRITEAFFGQGTRLTVV.

The chain combines TRBV5-6 with TRBJ2-2; a weak D match, TRBD2 (5 bases). CDR3 size: 14 residues. V was shortened by 5 bases and J by 6 bases, with 14 bases between the two germline ends. Germline CDR1 SGHDT, CDR2 YYEEEE. CDR3: CASRRGGGSGELFF. In DNA form, the CDR3 reads TGTGCCAGCAGGCGCGGAGGTGGGTCCGGGGAGCTGTTTTTT.

V gene TRBV30 combines with J gene TRBJ2-3; TRBD2 is a possible D gene (5 bases). The ends were cut back, 8 bases at V and 1 base at J, with 13 bases in the middle. Germline-derived CDR1 and CDR2 are GTSNPN and SVGIG (reference sequence). The CDR3 length is 13 residues. The CDR3, as DNA: TGTGCCAGCCGGGAAAGGGGCACAGATACGCAGTATTTT. Amino acids: CASRERGTDTQYF.

The chain couples TRBV6-1 to TRBJ2-3, with 9 positions matching TRBD2. After removal of 11 bases from V and 4 bases from J, the junction contained 13 bases not matched to a gene. The germline V gene encodes CDR1 MNHNS and CDR2 SASEGT. The CDR3 totals 15 residues. Here the CDR3 reads CAVLNRLAEADTQYF. CDR3 DNA: TGTGCCGTGCTGAATCGACTAGCGGAGGCAGATACGCAGTATTTT.

The rearrangement links TRBV7-6 to TRBJ2-7, with 10 bases identical to TRBD2. Germline-derived CDR1 and CDR2 are SGHVS and FNYEAQ. The CDR3 is made up of 15 amino acids. Losses at the gene ends were 0 bases for V and 7 bases for J; bases not matched to a gene: 6. The CDR3 DNA reads TGTGCCAGCAGCTTAGCGTGGACTAGCGGTTCGGAGCAGTACTTC. This translates into CASSLAWTSGSEQYF.

The chain links TRBV7-2 to TRBJ2-7; D call uncertain. From germline, CDR1 is SGHTA and CDR2 FQGNSA. V was clipped by 7 bases and J by 3 bases, with 10 bases between them. The CDR3 extends over 12 amino acids. CDR3 in amino acids: CASNQEGYEQYF. CDR3 coding DNA: TGTGCCAGCAACCAGGAAGGCTACGAGCAGTACTTC.

This clone has a single count. The V gene is TRBV28, the J gene TRBJ2-7; D perhaps matches TRBD1 (5 bases). V gave up 6 bases and J gave up 2 bases, with 17 bases separating them. The CDR3 spans 15 residues. Germline-derived CDR1 and CDR2 are MDHEN and SYDVKM. CDR3 DNA sequence: TGTGCCAGCAGATCTTCAGGGTCCTTCGCCTACGAGCAGTACTTC. As protein: CASRSSGSFAYEQYF.

The CDR3 DNA follows: TGTGCCAGCAGCCCAGGACAGGTTAACACTGAAGCTTTCTTT. Protein: CASSPGQVNTEAFF. V gene TRBV7-6 combines with J gene TRBJ1-1, with 7 nucleotides matching TRBD1. Germline CDR1 reads SGHVS; CDR2 reads FNYEAQ. CDR3 size: 14 residues. The J segment lost 2 bases and the V segment lost 5 bases, leaving 5 bases of the junction unmatched.

This chain joins TRBV9 and TRBJ1-4; 10 positions agree with TRBD1. Germline lookup yields CDR1 SGDLS and CDR2 YYNGEE. V was pared by 0 bases and J by 6 bases, with 5 bases of the junction left unmatched. The CDR3 sequence is 16 residues long. Written as DNA, the CDR3 is TGTGCCAGCAGCGTAGGACCCGGGACAGGGGATGAAAAACTGTTTTTT. This codes for CASSVGPGTGDEKLFF.

The chain employs TRBV29-1 and TRBJ1-2; D gene unclear. The CDR3 consists of 14 residues. V dropped 7 bases and J dropped 0 bases, with 15 bases sitting between them. Germline CDR1 and CDR2: SQVTM and ANQGSEA. The CDR3 reads CSAEGGSSNYGYTF. CDR3 nucleotide sequence: TGCAGCGCCGAGGGAGGGTCCTCTAACTATGGCTACACCTTC.

The rearrangement links TRBV2 to TRBJ1-4; D is unclear. This CDR3 contains 12 residues. Germline V gene sequence: CDR1 SNHLY, CDR2 FYNNEI. V lost 6 bases and J 8 bases, leaving 10 bases between the germline ends. The CDR3 protein is CASRTGVEKLFF. CDR3 DNA: TGTGCCAGCAGGACCGGGGTAGAAAAACTGTTTTTT.

This clone was seen a single time. The genes are TRBV28 and TRBJ1-4; 7 nucleotides align to TRBD1. The CDR3 is made up of 14 amino acids. V lost 5 bases to trimming and J lost 3 bases; unmatched junction nucleotides: 3. CDR1 is MDHEN and CDR2 is SYDVKM in the germline V gene. In DNA, the CDR3 is TGTGCCAGCAGTCCACAGGGGTCTAATGAAAAACTGTTTTTT. Its translation is CASSPQGSNEKLFF.

This chain links TRBV5-6 with TRBJ2-7, with D possibly TRBD1 on 6 matching bases. Germline V gene sequence: CDR1 SGHDT, CDR2 YYEEEE. V was pared by 0 bases and J by 5 bases, with 12 bases between. The CDR3 totals 14 residues. The chain's CDR3 is CASSLGQALDEQYF. In DNA form, the CDR3 reads TGTGCCAGCAGCTTGGGACAGGCTTTGGACGAGCAGTACTTC. The full variable domain, its missing parts supplied by reference TRBV5-6 and TRBJ2-7, is DAGVTQSPTHLIKTRGQQVTLRCSPKSGHDTVSWYQQALGQGPQFIFQYYEEEERQRGNFPDRFSGHQFPNYSSELNVNALLLGDSALYLCASSLGQALDEQYFGPGTRLTVT.